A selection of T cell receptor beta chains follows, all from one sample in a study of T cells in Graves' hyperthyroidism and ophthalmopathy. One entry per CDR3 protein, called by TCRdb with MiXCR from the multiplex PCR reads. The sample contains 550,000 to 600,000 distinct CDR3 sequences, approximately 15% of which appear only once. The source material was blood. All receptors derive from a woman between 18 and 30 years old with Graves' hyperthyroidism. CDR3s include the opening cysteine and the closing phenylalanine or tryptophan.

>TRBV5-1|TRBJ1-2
CASSLRSPNYGYTF
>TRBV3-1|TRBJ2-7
CASSQWDEQYF
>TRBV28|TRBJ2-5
CASSSFDRGPETQYF
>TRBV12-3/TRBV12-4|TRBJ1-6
CASSLVGGSTPLHF
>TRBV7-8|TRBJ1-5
CASSRDRGAGQPQHF
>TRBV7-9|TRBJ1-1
CASSLSGTGKGMNTEAFF
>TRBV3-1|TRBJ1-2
CASSRGQGINYGYTF
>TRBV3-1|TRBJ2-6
CASSRTDSGANVLTF
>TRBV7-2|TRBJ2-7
CASSLDDLAGGDYEQYF
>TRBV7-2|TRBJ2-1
CATLRYRGNEQFF
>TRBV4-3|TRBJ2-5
CASSQELAGGAETQYF
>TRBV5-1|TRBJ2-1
CASRGLAGGAYNEQFF
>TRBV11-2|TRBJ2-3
CASSLGIGLADRAYTQYF
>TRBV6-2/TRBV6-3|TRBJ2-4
CASSYGTSGVVIQYF
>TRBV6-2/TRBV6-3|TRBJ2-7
CASSTSGGNEQYF
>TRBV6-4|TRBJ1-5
CASSEWEGEPQHF
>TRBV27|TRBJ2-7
CASRQEDRASYEQYF
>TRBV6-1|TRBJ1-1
CASNQAGSTEAFF
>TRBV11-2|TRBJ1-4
CASSLSQSNEKLFF
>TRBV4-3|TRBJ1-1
CASSQDLRGGSVAFF
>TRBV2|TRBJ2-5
CASSGDSSQETQYF
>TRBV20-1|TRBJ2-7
CSARVTLAGAYEQYF
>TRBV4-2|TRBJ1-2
CASSPARDRALGGYTF
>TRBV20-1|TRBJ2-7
CSAPPGTGGDEQYF
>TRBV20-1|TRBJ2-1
CSARSGLAVTKEYRSSYNEQFF
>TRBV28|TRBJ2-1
CASSSRDRPYRTTRDNEQFF
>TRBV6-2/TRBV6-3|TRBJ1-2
CASSYRGGRGADGYTF
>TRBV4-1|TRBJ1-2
CASSQVGNRAGYTF
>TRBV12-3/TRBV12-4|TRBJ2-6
CATKMLGAGANVLTF
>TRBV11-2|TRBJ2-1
CASSRIRGDNEQFF
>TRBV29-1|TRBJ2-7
CSVRQGAYEQYF
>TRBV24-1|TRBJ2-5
CATSDPRPGTAETQYF
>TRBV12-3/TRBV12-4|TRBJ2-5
CASIISGEETQYF
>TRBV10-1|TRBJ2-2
CASSESTSFYAGELFF
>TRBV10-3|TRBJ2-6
CAISESRAGANVLTF
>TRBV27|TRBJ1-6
CASSIRQNSPLHF
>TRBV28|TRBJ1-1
CASSSRDRGAFF
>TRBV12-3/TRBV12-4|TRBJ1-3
CASSFVGNTIYF
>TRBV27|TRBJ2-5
CASSSRTSGVIQYF
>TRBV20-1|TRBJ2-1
CSASSTNVEQFF